In this sample, the clone carrying this TCR beta chain turned up a few times. Its specificity is not known. CDR3 length: 11 amino acids. Trimming removed 7 bases from V and 8 bases from J, with 12 bases in between. Germline V lookup: CDR1 SEHNR, CDR2 FQNEAQ (reference sequence). These data originate in a study of T cell responses to AZD1222 COVID-19 vaccine. Repertoires were generated with immunoSEQ multiplex PCR, while TCRdb's copy carries only in-frame clones and drops some. The sample shows about 110,000 clones, roughly 90% of them seen only once. Findings of the study overall: CD4 TCRs covered the whole spike, strongest at regions 160-218 and 743-854.

V and J are TRBV7-9 and TRBJ2-7; D assignment may be TRBD1 or TRBD2 (6 bases each). The material was peripheral blood, obtained on day 0 of AZD1222 vaccination. The TCR originated in an adult in good health. The CDR3 reads CASTSGAKQYF. The CDR3 DNA sequence: TGTGCCAGCACCTCGGGGGCTAAGCAGTACTTC.